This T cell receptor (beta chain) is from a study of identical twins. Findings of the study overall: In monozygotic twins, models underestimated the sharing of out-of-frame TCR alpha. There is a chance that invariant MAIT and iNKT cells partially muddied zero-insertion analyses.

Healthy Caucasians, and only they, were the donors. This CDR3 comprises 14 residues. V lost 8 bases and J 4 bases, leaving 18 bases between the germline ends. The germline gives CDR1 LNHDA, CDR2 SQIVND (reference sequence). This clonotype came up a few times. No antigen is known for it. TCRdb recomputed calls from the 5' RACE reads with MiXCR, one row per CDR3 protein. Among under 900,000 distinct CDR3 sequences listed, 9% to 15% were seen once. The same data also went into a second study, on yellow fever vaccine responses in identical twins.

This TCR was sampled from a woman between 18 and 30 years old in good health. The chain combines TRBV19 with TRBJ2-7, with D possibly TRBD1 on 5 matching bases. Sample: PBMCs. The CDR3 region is CASSPSPRAYEQYF. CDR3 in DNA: TGTGCCAGTTCCCCCAGCCCCAGGGCGTACGAGCAGTACTTC. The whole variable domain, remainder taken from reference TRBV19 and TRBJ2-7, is DGGITQSPKYLFRKEGQNVTLSCEQNLNHDAMYWYRQDPGQGLRLIYYSQIVNDFQKGDIAEGYSVSREKKESFPLTVTSAQKNPTAFYLCASSPSPRAYEQYFGPGTRLTVT.